These 19 T cell receptor beta chains came from one sample sequenced in a study of blood T cell repertoires in COVID-19. Sequenced by immunoSEQ multiplex PCR; TCRdb stores in-frame clones only, minus some. This table has fewer than 300,000 clones, roughly 85% appearing once. Material for sequencing was peripheral blood. All receptors come from a man over 45 with active or convalescent COVID-19.

The J gene is TRBJ1-5, the V gene TRBV5-8; maybe TRBD1 (6 bases). The CDR3 is 13 amino acids. Germline V lookup: CDR1 SGHTS, CDR2 YDEGEE. The V end lost 3 bases, the J end lost 4 bases, and 8 bases lay between the germline ends. CDR3 protein: CASSSDRNQPQHF. CDR3 in DNA: TGTGCCAGCAGCTCAGACAGGAATCAGCCCCAGCATTTT.

Comment on this clone: The sample has other DNA sequences that encode this CDR3 too. The chain uses TRBV5-1 and TRBJ1-2; tentatively, D is TRBD1 (5 bases). The ends were cut back, 0 bases at V and 5 bases at J, with 8 bases in the middle. CDR1 is SGHRS and CDR2 is YFSETQ in the germline V gene. The CDR3 loop spans 13 amino acids. CDR3 DNA sequence: TGCGCCAGCAGCTTGGCCGGGGGTTATGGCTACACCTTC. This translates into CASSLAGGYGYTF.

This clone was detected once. The chain combines TRBV15 with TRBJ2-1, with 8 bases matching TRBD2. Germline loops: CDR1 LNHNV, CDR2 YYDKDF (reference sequence). With V trimmed by 3 bases and J by 3 bases, 4 bases remained unmatched. The CDR3 has 15 amino acids. The CDR3 reads CATSREAGGYNEQFF. The DNA of the CDR3 is TGTGCCACCAGCAGGGAGGCGGGAGGCTACAATGAGCAGTTCTTC.

V gene TRBV5-8 combines with J gene TRBJ2-7; 9 nucleotides line up with TRBD1. The CDR3 is 13 residues long. Germline CDR1 and CDR2: SGHTS and YDEGEE. With 4 bases clipped from V and 6 bases from J, the junction kept 5 bases outside the gene matches. CDR3: CASSTTGGGEQYF. CDR3 DNA: TGTGCCAGCAGCACCACAGGGGGCGGCGAGCAGTACTTC.

The V call is TRBV6-5, the J call TRBJ1-2; 11 positions agree with TRBD1. The CDR3 consists of 16 residues. Germline loops: CDR1 MNHEY, CDR2 SVGAGI. After removal of 4 bases from V and 6 bases from J, the junction contained 10 bases not matched to a gene. The CDR3: CASSFDPGQGVHGYTF. The CDR3 DNA reads as TGTGCCAGCAGTTTCGATCCGGGACAGGGGGTTCATGGCTACACCTTC.

V usage is TRBV7-8 and J usage is TRBJ1-5; TRBD1 is a possible D gene (6 bases). Germline V gives CDR1 SGHVS, CDR2 FQNEAQ. Trimming removed 5 bases from V and 11 bases from J, with 19 bases in between. The length of the CDR3 is 14 residues. The DNA of the CDR3 is TGTGCCAGCAGCCCTGGCGGGGGGGCAGGGTCCCAGCATTTT. Its protein product is CASSPGGGAGSQHF.

The chain combines TRBV6-2 or TRBV6-3 with TRBJ1-1; 10 bases are a match to TRBD1. This CDR3 has 18 amino acids. Trimming cost V 2 bases and J 1 base; bases outside gene matches: 10. The V gene's germline CDR1 is MNHEY and CDR2 SVGEGT. The CDR3 is CASSYDGTGEMPNTEAFF. For the CDR3, the DNA is TGTGCCAGCAGTTACGATGGGACAGGGGAAATGCCGAACACTGAAGCTTTCTTT.

This clone has only a few counts. The rearrangement links TRBV7-9 to TRBJ1-4, with D possibly TRBD1 on 5 matching bases. The germline gives CDR1 SEHNR, CDR2 FQNEAQ (reference sequence). The CDR3 spans 14 residues. V lost 3 bases, J lost 9 bases, and 14 bases lay in between. The CDR3 protein is CASSLDNSPQKLFF. The DNA of the CDR3 is TGTGCCAGCAGCTTGGACAATTCGCCCCAAAAACTGTTTTTT.

The chain combines TRBV18 with TRBJ1-2; 8 nucleotides align to TRBD1. The CDR3 contains 13 residues. Germline values: CDR1 KGHSH, CDR2 LQKENI. With 3 bases clipped from V and 7 bases from J, the junction kept 4 bases outside the gene matches. CDR3 bases: TGTGCCAGCTCACCGGACAGGGAAGGTGGCTACACCTTC. It codes for CASSPDREGGYTF.

V gene TRBV7-9 combines with J gene TRBJ2-2; TRBD1 aligns across 8 bases. The germline gives CDR1 SEHNR, CDR2 FQNEAQ (reference sequence). V dropped 4 bases and J dropped 7; count of bases not matched to a gene: 8. The CDR3 contains 15 residues. In nucleotides, the CDR3 is TGTGCCAGCAGCTCGACAGGGGAGAGATACGGGGAGCTGTTTTTT. It is translated as CASSSTGERYGELFF.

The chain has TRBV6-5 and TRBJ2-1; D might be TRBD1 (6 bases). Germline V gene lookup returns CDR1 MNHEY and CDR2 SVGAGI. This CDR3 region has 15 residues. V lost 2 bases and J 2 bases, leaving 10 bases between the germline ends. CDR3 loop: CASSYDRKTYNEQFF. CDR3 nucleotide sequence: TGTGCCAGCAGTTACGACAGGAAGACCTACAATGAGCAGTTCTTC.

About this clone itself: The junction differs from germline at one of its ends, possibly a read error. As DNA, the CDR3 is TGTGCCAGCACTTACCGTAGCGGGCCGGGAAATGAGCAGTTCTTC. This gives the protein CASTYRSGPGNEQFF. The chain is built from TRBV6-2 or TRBV6-3 and TRBJ2-1, with TRBD2 matching over 7 bases. The CDR3 is made up of 15 amino acids. Per germline, CDR1 MNHEY and CDR2 SVGEGT.

The rearrangement uses TRBV5-1 and TRBJ1-4; TRBD1 is a possible D gene (5 bases). Germline-derived CDR1 and CDR2 are SGHRS and YFSETQ. The CDR3 contains 15 residues. V was pared by 8 bases and J by 1 base, with 15 bases between. The DNA for the CDR3 is TGCGCCAGTCAAGCCGGGGGGAAAACTAATGAAAAACTGTTTTTT. Translating it yields CASQAGGKTNEKLFF.

V gene TRBV6-2 or TRBV6-3 combines with J gene TRBJ2-5, with 15 positions matching TRBD2. The CDR3 is 15 residues long. With 4 bases clipped from V and 4 bases from J, the junction kept 1 base outside the gene matches. Germline V gives CDR1 MNHEY, CDR2 SVGEGT. The CDR3, as DNA: TGTGCCAGCAGTTGGACTAGCGGGAGGGCAGAGACCCAGTACTTC. Translated: CASSWTSGRAETQYF.

V and J are TRBV3-1 (or the pseudogene TRBV3-2) and TRBJ1-2; 8 bases map to TRBD1. The germline CDR1 and CDR2 sequences are LGHDT and YNNKEL (reference sequence). J lost 3 bases, V lost 3 bases, and 3 bases had no gene match. This CDR3 has 14 residues. The CDR3 DNA follows: TGTGCCAGCAGCCACAGGGGGCCGGACTATGGCTACACCTTC. Its translation: CASSHRGPDYGYTF.

Only one count was recorded for this clone. This chain uses TRBV19 with TRBJ2-7, with 8 positions matching TRBD2. This CDR3 has 16 amino acids. With V trimmed by 7 bases and J by 2 bases, 13 bases remained unmatched. Germline assignment: CDR1 LNHDA and CDR2 SQIVND (reference sequence). CDR3 DNA: TGTGCCAGTACCTCGGGGAGCGGGAGTGGTCCCTACGAGCAGTACTTC. Translating gives CASTSGSGSGPYEQYF.

V is TRBV7-2 and J is TRBJ1-1; D gene ambiguous. The CDR3 has 14 amino acids. The V and J ends lost 4 bases and 2 bases respectively, with 11 bases between them. Per germline, CDR1 SGHTA and CDR2 FQGNSA. In DNA form, the CDR3 reads TGTGCCAGCAGCTCCGGGTTTTTAAACACTGAAGCTTTCTTT. Protein sequence: CASSSGFLNTEAFF.

In its sample, this clone was seen once. This chain links TRBV28 with TRBJ1-2, with D maybe TRBD1 (5 bases). The CDR3 extends over 13 amino acids. Germline CDR1 and CDR2: MDHEN and SYDVKM. The V end was cut by 2 bases, the J end by 3 bases, with 7 bases between. CDR3 coding DNA: TGTGCCAGCAGTTTAGGGGCCTACTATGGCTACACCTTC. Amino acids: CASSLGAYYGYTF.

The genes are TRBV28 and TRBJ1-5; the match to TRBD1 covers 9 bases. This CDR3 comprises 13 residues. CDR1 is MDHEN, CDR2 SYDVKM, per germline. Trimming removed 11 bases from V and 9 bases from J; junction bases left unmatched: 11. CDR3 sequence reads: CAVLGGDRAPQHF. The CDR3 bases are TGTGCCGTCCTCGGGGGGGACAGGGCGCCCCAGCATTTT.